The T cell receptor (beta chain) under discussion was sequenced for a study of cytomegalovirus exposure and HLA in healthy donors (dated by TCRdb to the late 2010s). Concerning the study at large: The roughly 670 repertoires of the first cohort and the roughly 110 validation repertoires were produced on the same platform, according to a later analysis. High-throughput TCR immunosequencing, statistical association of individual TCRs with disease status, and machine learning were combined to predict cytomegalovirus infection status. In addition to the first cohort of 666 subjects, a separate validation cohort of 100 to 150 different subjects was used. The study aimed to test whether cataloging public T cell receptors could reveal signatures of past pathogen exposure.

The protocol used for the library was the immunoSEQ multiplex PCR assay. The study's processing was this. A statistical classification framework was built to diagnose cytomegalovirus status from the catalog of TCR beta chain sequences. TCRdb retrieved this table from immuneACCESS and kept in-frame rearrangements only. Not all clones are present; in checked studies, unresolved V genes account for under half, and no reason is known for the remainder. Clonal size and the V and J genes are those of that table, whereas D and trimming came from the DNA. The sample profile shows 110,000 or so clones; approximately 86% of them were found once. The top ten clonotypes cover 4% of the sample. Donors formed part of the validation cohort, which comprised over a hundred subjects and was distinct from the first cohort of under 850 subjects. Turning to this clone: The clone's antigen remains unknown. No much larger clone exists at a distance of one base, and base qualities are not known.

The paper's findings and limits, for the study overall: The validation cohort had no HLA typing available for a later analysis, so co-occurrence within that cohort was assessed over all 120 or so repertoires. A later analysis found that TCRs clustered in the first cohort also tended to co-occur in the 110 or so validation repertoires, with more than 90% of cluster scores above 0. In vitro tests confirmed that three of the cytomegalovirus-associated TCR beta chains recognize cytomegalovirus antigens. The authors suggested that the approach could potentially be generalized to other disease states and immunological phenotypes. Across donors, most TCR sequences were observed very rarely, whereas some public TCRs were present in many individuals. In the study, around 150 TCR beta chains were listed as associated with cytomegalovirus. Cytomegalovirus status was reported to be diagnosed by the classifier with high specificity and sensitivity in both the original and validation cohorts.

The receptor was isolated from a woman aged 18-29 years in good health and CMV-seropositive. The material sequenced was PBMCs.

The bases read TGTGCCAGCAGCTTAGCAGGCAGGGCTTACGAGCAGTACTTC. Its protein is CASSLAGRAYEQYF. The chain is assembled from TRBV7-8 and TRBJ2-7, and TRBD1 may be the D gene, going by 5 matching bases. CDR1 and CDR2 are drawn from the germline V gene: SGHVS, FQNEAQ. V is reduced by 0 bases and J by 4 bases, leaving a spacing of 10 bases between them. The CDR3, cysteine through phenylalanine, is 14 amino acids long. CDR3 DNA only is kept here, 42 bases in frame from base 1.